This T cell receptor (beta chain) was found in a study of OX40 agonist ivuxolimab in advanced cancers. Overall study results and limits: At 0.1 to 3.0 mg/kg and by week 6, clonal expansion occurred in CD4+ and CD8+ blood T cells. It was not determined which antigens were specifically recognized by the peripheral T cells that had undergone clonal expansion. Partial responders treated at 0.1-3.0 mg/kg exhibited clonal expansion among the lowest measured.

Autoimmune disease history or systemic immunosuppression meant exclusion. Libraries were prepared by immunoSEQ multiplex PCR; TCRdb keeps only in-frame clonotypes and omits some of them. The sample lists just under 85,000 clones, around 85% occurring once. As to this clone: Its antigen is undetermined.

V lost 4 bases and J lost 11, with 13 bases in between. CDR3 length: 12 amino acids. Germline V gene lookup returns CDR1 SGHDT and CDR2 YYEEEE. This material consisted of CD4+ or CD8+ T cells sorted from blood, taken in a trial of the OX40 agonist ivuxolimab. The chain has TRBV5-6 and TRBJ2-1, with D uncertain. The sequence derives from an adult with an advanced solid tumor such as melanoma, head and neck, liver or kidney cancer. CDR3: CASSLGDTKQFF. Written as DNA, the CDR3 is TGTGCCAGCAGCCTCGGAGACACTAAGCAGTTCTTC.